These 28 T cell receptor beta chains were sequenced from one sample in a study of T cells after yellow fever vaccination. Using its own MiXCR run on the 5' RACE reads, TCRdb lists one record per CDR3 protein. This sample yields about 260,000 distinct CDR3 sequences, of which around 13% are seen a single time; 0.5% to 0.6% belongs to the top ten. The source material was CD4+ T cells sorted from PBMCs, sampled 45 days after the yellow fever booster vaccination. The receptors here all came from a man younger than 40 who received the YFV17D yellow fever vaccine.

The chain combines TRBV3-1 with TRBJ2-1; possibly TRBD1 for D (6 bases). Germline-derived CDR1 and CDR2 are LGHDT and YNNKEL (reference sequence). Trimming took off 6 bases at V and 9 bases at J, with 12 bases between the two ends. The CDR3 extends over 12 amino acids. The CDR3 coding sequence is TGTGCCAGCAGTCAACTAGGGGGTGAGCAGTTCTTC. It encodes CASSQLGGEQFF.

There are a few counts of this clonotype. V gene TRBV19 combines with J gene TRBJ2-2; a possible D gene is TRBD2 (6 bases). The CDR3 has 15 amino acids. The V end lost 5 bases, the J end lost 3 bases, and 13 bases lay between the germline ends. Germline CDR1 LNHDA, CDR2 SQIVND (reference sequence). This CDR3 is CASSGEGRYTGELFF. The CDR3 nucleotides are TGTGCCAGTAGTGGCGAAGGGAGGTACACCGGGGAGCTGTTTTTT. Complete variable domain (other parts from reference TRBV19 and TRBJ2-2): DGGITQSPKYLFRKEGQNVTLSCEQNLNHDAMYWYRQDPGQGLRLIYYSQIVNDFQKGDIAEGYSVSREKKESFPLTVTSAQKNPTAFYLCASSGEGRYTGELFFGEGSRLTVL.

This clonotype was recorded a few times. This chain links TRBV7-9 with TRBJ2-1; tentative D call: TRBD1 (5 bases). V gave up 1 base and J gave up 1 base, with 11 bases separating them. CDR1 SEHNR and CDR2 FQNEAQ come from the germline V gene (reference sequence). The CDR3 runs to 16 residues. CDR3 sequence reads: CASSLEAGFSYNEQFF. CDR3 in DNA: TGTGCCAGCAGCTTAGAGGCAGGGTTTTCCTACAATGAGCAGTTCTTC.

This clonotype was recorded many times. The chain links TRBV12-3 or TRBV12-4 to TRBJ1-1, with D tentatively TRBD1 (5 bases). V lost 3 bases and J lost 4, with 12 bases in between. This CDR3 is built from 14 residues. CDR3 loop: CASSLAGTRTEAFF. In DNA, the CDR3 is TGTGCCAGCAGTTTGGCCGGGACCCGCACTGAAGCTTTCTTT.

The rearrangement links TRBV20-1 to TRBJ2-3, with a tentative D call TRBD1 (6 bases). This CDR3 is built from 14 residues. Between the trimmed V and J ends, which lost 6 bases and 2 bases, there was a span of 15 bases. Germline CDR1 reads DFQATT; CDR2 reads SNEGSKA (reference sequence). The DNA of the CDR3 is TGCAGTGCCAGGGGTAGCCTAAACACAGATACGCAGTATTTT. It translates to CSARGSLNTDTQYF.

The sample holds a few counts of this clonotype. The chain links TRBV5-6 to TRBJ1-4, with D possibly matching TRBD1 (6 bases). V lost 0 bases and J 5 bases, leaving 14 bases between the germline ends. The V gene's germline CDR1 is SGHDT and CDR2 YYEEEE. The CDR3 is 16 amino acids. The CDR3 reads CASSLVAGVTNEKLFF. CDR3 bases: TGTGCCAGCAGCTTGGTGGCAGGGGTTACGAATGAAAAACTGTTTTTT.

This chain joins TRBV19 and TRBJ2-2; TRBD1 is a possible D gene (5 bases). The CDR3 has 15 residues. Germline V gene sequence: CDR1 LNHDA, CDR2 SQIVND (reference sequence). Between the trimmed V and J ends, which lost 8 bases and 2 bases, there was a span of 15 bases. CDR3 sequence (DNA): TGTGCCAGTGCATACCGGACACCTAACACCGGGGAGCTGTTTTTT. As protein: CASAYRTPNTGELFF.

At least ten counts were recorded for this clonotype. This chain uses TRBV18 with TRBJ2-1, with D possibly being TRBD1 (7 bases). This CDR3 has 14 residues. Per germline, CDR1 KGHSH and CDR2 LQKENI. V was clipped by 3 bases and J by 5 bases, with 11 bases between them. The CDR3 region is CASSPRDRDNEQFF. In DNA form, the CDR3 reads TGTGCCAGCTCACCGCGGGACAGAGACAATGAGCAGTTCTTC. Full variable domain (rest looked up from reference TRBV18 and TRBJ2-1): NAGVMQNPRHLVRRRGQEARLRCSPMKGHSHVYWYRQLPEEGLKFMVYLQKENIIDESGMPKERFSAEFPKEGPSILRIQQVVRGDSAAYFCASSPRDRDNEQFFGPGTRLTVL.

This sequence joins TRBV29-1 and TRBJ2-1; 11 bases agree with TRBD2. V was clipped by 4 bases and J by 4 bases; unmatched bases: 12. Germline lookup yields CDR1 SQVTM and CDR2 ANQGSEA. The CDR3 covers 17 residues. The CDR3 protein is CSVGPGRRLAGYNEQFF. CDR3 DNA: TGCAGCGTTGGCCCGGGCAGGAGACTAGCGGGGTACAATGAGCAGTTCTTC.

This clonotype was seen only a few times. This chain joins TRBV29-1 and TRBJ2-5; TRBD1 matches 9 bases. The V segment lost 6 bases and the J segment 3 bases; nucleotides outside the gene matches: 2. The CDR3 contains 12 residues. CDR1 and CDR2 from the germline V gene are SQVTM and ANQGSEA. The CDR3 reads CSVRTGEETQYF. As DNA, the CDR3 is TGCAGCGTCAGGACAGGGGAAGAGACCCAGTACTTC. The whole variable domain, filled in from reference TRBV29-1 and TRBJ2-5, reads SAVISQKPSRDICQRGTSLTIQCQVDSQVTMMFWYRQQPGQSLTLIATANQGSEATYESGFVIDKFPISRPNLTFSTLTVSNMSPEDSSIYLCSVRTGEETQYFGPGTRLLVL.

This clonotype was seen ten or more times. The chain recombines TRBV3-1 with TRBJ2-1, with D tentatively TRBD2 (6 bases). Trimming pared 4 bases from V and 7 bases from J, leaving 8 bases between. The CDR3 totals 12 residues. Germline CDR1 is LGHDT and CDR2 is YNNKEL (reference sequence). CDR3 in amino acids: CASSRGVNEQFF. The CDR3 DNA sequence: TGTGCCAGCAGCCGCGGGGTGAATGAGCAGTTCTTC.

The J gene is TRBJ2-1, the V gene TRBV12-3 or TRBV12-4; D ambiguous. The CDR3 has 12 amino acids. The V gene lost 7 bases and the J gene lost 10 bases, with 14 bases spanning the gap. In DNA form, the CDR3 reads TGTGCCAGCAAACTCCGCCGGTTCGAGCAGTTCTTC. It translates to CASKLRRFEQFF.

In its sample, this clonotype was seen a few times. J is TRBJ1-3 and V is TRBV7-2, with D hard to call. CDR1 is SGHTA and CDR2 is FQGNSA in the germline V gene. The CDR3 spans 16 residues. With 3 bases removed from V and 4 bases from J, the gap between germline ends came to 16 bases. The DNA for the CDR3 is TGTGCCAGCAGCTTCCCCGGACTTTCTACCGGAAACACCATATATTTT. It yields the protein CASSFPGLSTGNTIYF.

The genes are TRBV7-9 and TRBJ2-2; the D gene is possibly TRBD1 (6 bases). Deletions cut 4 bases from V and 2 bases from J, with 8 bases between. CDR1 SEHNR and CDR2 FQNEAQ come from the germline V gene (reference sequence). This CDR3 has 14 amino acids. DNA for the CDR3: TGTGCCAGCAGCTGGGACATTAACACCGGGGAGCTGTTTTTT. Encoded protein: CASSWDINTGELFF.

The genes are TRBV7-8 and TRBJ2-5; D gene uncertain. The germline CDR1 and CDR2 sequences are SGHVS and FQNEAQ. This CDR3 contains 15 residues. Trimming left V 2 bases short and J 2 bases short, with 12 bases between. The CDR3 DNA is TGTGCCAGCAGCTTAATGTCAGGAGTACAAGAGACCCAGTACTTC. As protein: CASSLMSGVQETQYF. Supplemented by reference TRBV7-8 and TRBJ2-5, the full variable domain reads GAGVSQSPRYKVAKRGQDVALRCDPISGHVSLFWYQQALGQGPEFLTYFQNEAQLDKSGLPSDRFFAERPEGSVSTLKIQRTQQEDSAVYLCASSLMSGVQETQYFGPGTRLLVL.

The table lists this clonotype with a few counts. The chain combines TRBV7-2 with TRBJ2-5, with 12 bases aligning to TRBD2. Germline CDR1 and CDR2: SGHTA and FQGNSA. V dropped 5 bases and J dropped 4; count of bases not matched to a gene: 8. This CDR3 has 16 amino acids. CDR3 amino acids: CASSQGLAGSGETQYF. The CDR3, as DNA: TGTGCCAGCAGCCAAGGACTAGCGGGATCTGGAGAGACCCAGTACTTC. The complete variable domain, with remaining parts taken from reference TRBV7-2 and TRBJ2-5, reads GAGVSQSPSNKVTEKGKDVELRCDPISGHTALYWYRQSLGQGLEFLIYFQGNSAPDKSGLPSDRFSAERTGGSVSTLTIQRTQQEDSAVYLCASSQGLAGSGETQYFGPGTRLLVL.

This clonotype came up a few times. The chain is built from TRBV20-1 and TRBJ2-3; 9 bases fit TRBD2. V lost 0 bases and J lost 3; bases outside the gene matches: 10. Germline CDR1 is DFQATT and CDR2 is SNEGSKA (reference sequence). The CDR3 is 17 residues long. CDR3 sequence reads: CSARDSGSGGKTDTQYF. In nucleotides, the CDR3 is TGCAGTGCTAGAGATAGCGGGAGCGGGGGAAAAACAGATACGCAGTATTTT.

A few counts support this clonotype. V is TRBV19 and J is TRBJ2-1; D may be TRBD2 (6 bases). Per the germline V gene, CDR1 is LNHDA and CDR2 is SQIVND (reference sequence). The CDR3 has 15 amino acids. The V end lost 3 bases, the J end lost 4 bases, and 13 bases lay between the germline ends. The CDR3 DNA is TGTGCCAGTAGTATGGGACTTTTACAATACAATGAGCAGTTCTTC. Translating gives CASSMGLLQYNEQFF. Full variable domain (outside the CDR3, taken from reference TRBV19 and TRBJ2-1): DGGITQSPKYLFRKEGQNVTLSCEQNLNHDAMYWYRQDPGQGLRLIYYSQIVNDFQKGDIAEGYSVSREKKESFPLTVTSAQKNPTAFYLCASSMGLLQYNEQFFGPGTRLTVL.

This clonotype was counted between two and nine times. V usage is TRBV20-1 and J usage is TRBJ2-1, with TRBD2 matching over 10 bases. Germline assignment: CDR1 DFQATT and CDR2 SNEGSKA (reference sequence). Trimming at V came to 2 bases and at J to 3 bases, leaving 13 bases not matched to a gene. The CDR3 loop spans 18 amino acids. In nucleotides, the CDR3 is TGCAGTGCTAGATACTCGCGCGCCGGACTAGCGGTCTACAATGAGCAGTTCTTC. Protein: CSARYSRAGLAVYNEQFF.

The genes are TRBV20-1 and TRBJ2-7, with 7 bases fitting TRBD2. Germline CDR1 and CDR2: DFQATT and SNEGSKA (reference sequence). V was clipped by 3 bases and J by 1 base; unmatched bases: 12. The length of the CDR3 is 16 residues. Here the CDR3 DNA reads TGCAGTGCTAGGGGGACTTGGCGGGAGAGGTCCTACGAGCAGTACTTC. Protein product: CSARGTWRERSYEQYF.

The table lists this clonotype with a few counts. CDR3 region: CASSRKVSGNTIYF. CDR3 coding DNA: TGTGCCAGCAGCCGAAAGGTCTCTGGAAACACCATATATTTT. The chain couples TRBV7-2 to TRBJ1-3; no reliable D call. The ends were cut back, 5 bases at V and 0 bases at J, with 8 bases in the middle. This CDR3 comprises 14 residues. Germline V CDR1 and CDR2: SGHTA, FQGNSA. Full variable domain (outside the CDR3, taken from reference TRBV7-2 and TRBJ1-3): GAGVSQSPSNKVTEKGKDVELRCDPISGHTALYWYRQSLGQGLEFLIYFQGNSAPDKSGLPSDRFSAERTGGSVSTLTIQRTQQEDSAVYLCASSRKVSGNTIYFGEGSWLTVV.

This rearrangement joins TRBV12-3 or TRBV12-4 to TRBJ1-5; perhaps TRBD1 as D (5 bases). The CDR3 runs 15 residues. V lost 3 bases and J lost 9, with 18 bases in between. CDR3 protein: CASSLGMGGSRPQHF. The CDR3 nucleotides are TGTGCCAGCAGTTTGGGTATGGGGGGGAGTAGGCCCCAGCATTTT.

This clonotype was found a few times. V is TRBV28 and J is TRBJ2-2; tentatively, D is TRBD1 (5 bases). CDR1 and CDR2 from the germline V gene are MDHEN and SYDVKM. This CDR3 has 15 residues. Trimming shortened V by 10 bases and J by 4 bases, and 19 bases separated the two germline ends. Here the CDR3 reads CATVRQGKGTGELFF. The CDR3 DNA reads as TGTGCCACCGTCCGGCAGGGAAAGGGCACCGGGGAGCTGTTTTTT.

This clonotype was counted only a few times. The chain uses TRBV6-5 and TRBJ2-1, with 11 bases fitting TRBD2. CDR3 size: 15 residues. In germline, CDR1 is MNHEY, CDR2 SVGAGI. V was pared by 6 bases and J by 7 bases, with 8 bases of the junction left unmatched. The CDR3 DNA follows: TGTGCCAGCAGATCGCTAGCGGGAGGTCGGAATGAGCAGTTCTTC. It translates to CASRSLAGGRNEQFF.

This clonotype has only a few counts. This chain joins TRBV18 and TRBJ2-5; D gene ambiguous. The CDR3 length is 13 residues. Germline V gene lookup returns CDR1 KGHSH and CDR2 LQKENI. Trimming took off 2 bases at V and 5 bases at J, with 9 bases between the two ends. CDR3 nucleotides: TGTGCCAGCTCACCAAAGTTGTTGGAGACCCAGTACTTC. Translating it yields CASSPKLLETQYF. Using reference TRBV18 and TRBJ2-5 for the parts outside the CDR3, the full variable domain is NAGVMQNPRHLVRRRGQEARLRCSPMKGHSHVYWYRQLPEEGLKFMVYLQKENIIDESGMPKERFSAEFPKEGPSILRIQQVVRGDSAAYFCASSPKLLETQYFGPGTRLLVL.

The V call is TRBV15, the J call TRBJ2-7; 9 bases agree with TRBD2. This CDR3 has 15 residues. The J segment lost 6 bases and the V segment lost 5 bases, leaving 11 bases of the junction unmatched. CDR1 is LNHNV, CDR2 YYDKDF, per germline (reference sequence). CDR3 nucleotide sequence: TGTGCCACCAGCCTTACTTTAGCGGGAGTCGCCGAGCAGTACTTC. Encoded protein: CATSLTLAGVAEQYF.

The chain combines TRBV5-1 with TRBJ2-1, with TRBD2 matching 10 bases. Germline values: CDR1 SGHRS, CDR2 YFSETQ. This CDR3 region has 15 residues. J lost 4 bases, V lost 4 bases, and 5 bases had no gene match. CDR3 nucleotide sequence: TGCGCCAGCAGCGAGGGACTAGCGAATTACAATGAGCAGTTCTTC. This translates into CASSEGLANYNEQFF.

This clonotype has a handful of counts. The chain uses TRBV28 and TRBJ2-7, with 12 nucleotides matching TRBD2. The CDR3 extends over 14 amino acids. CDR1 is MDHEN and CDR2 is SYDVKM in the germline V gene. V shed 6 bases, J shed 3 bases, and the junction held 3 bases outside the gene matches. In DNA form, the CDR3 reads TGTGCCAGCAGCAGACTAGCGGGAGTCTACGAGCAGTACTTC. Its protein product is CASSRLAGVYEQYF.